This entry concerns a single T cell receptor (beta chain). Germline V CDR1 and CDR2: KGHDR, SFDVKD. CDR3 size: 11 residues. Deletions cut 9 bases from V and 8 bases from J, with 12 bases between. This specimen comes from a study of CD8 T cells in Susac syndrome. cDNA came from approximately 0.5 to 1 ug RNA primed by random hexamers. TCRdb reprocessed the immunoSEQ multiplex PCR reads via MiXCR and lists one record per CDR3 protein. The sample has nearly 110,000 distinct CDR3 sequences, roughly 95% seen once. The TCR comes from a human donor with Susac syndrome. This chain links TRBV24-1 with TRBJ1-1; D perhaps matches TRBD1 (6 bases). The specimen sequenced was CD8+ T cells from PBMCs. The CDR3 DNA reads as TGTGCCACCCGACAGGATGGGGAAGCTTTCTTT. Its protein is CATRQDGEAFF.